Following are 26 T cell receptor beta chains from one sample sequenced in a study of T-cell reconstitution after alpha-beta-depleted transplantation in children. The TCRbeta library was prepared with unique molecular identifiers. From the PCR reads, TCRdb called clonotypes with MiXCR, one entry per CDR3 protein. The table shows about 540,000 distinct CDR3 sequences, with 15% to 20% occurring only once. The starting material was PBMCs from the stem cell graft donor, obtained from the stem cell graft. The receptors here all came from a human donor who donated a stem cell graft to a child with acute lymphoblastic leukemia.

This clonotype came up a few times. The chain uses TRBV5-5 and TRBJ2-5; 10 positions agree with TRBD2. CDR1 and CDR2 (germline): SGHKS, YYEKEE (reference sequence). The CDR3 is made up of 14 amino acids. The junction had 1 base not matched to a gene; V was cut back by 3 bases and J by 2 bases. Written as DNA, the CDR3 is TGTGCCAGCAGCTGGACTAGCGGACAAGAGACCCAGTACTTC. Amino acids: CASSWTSGQETQYF.

J is TRBJ1-4 and V is TRBV6-5; D unresolved. V shed 5 bases and J shed 0 bases, with 10 bases lying between them. This CDR3 has 15 residues. Germline CDR1 and CDR2: MNHEY and SVGAGI. The CDR3 region has the DNA TGTGCCAGCAGTCCTCGATCTGCAACTAATGAAAAACTGTTTTTT. Its protein is CASSPRSATNEKLFF.

The CDR3 DNA is TGCAGTGCTAGAGACCGGGACACCCTCGGGGAGCTGTTTTTT. This sequence encodes CSARDRDTLGELFF. The chain recombines TRBV20-1 with TRBJ2-2; tentatively, D is TRBD1 (6 bases). Per germline, CDR1 DFQATT and CDR2 SNEGSKA (reference sequence). The CDR3 length is 14 residues. V was trimmed by 0 bases and J by 7 bases, leaving 12 bases between them.

This clonotype has ten or more counts. This rearrangement joins TRBV20-1 to TRBJ2-7, with TRBD1 identical over 9 bases. CDR3 size: 13 residues. Looked up from germline, CDR1 is DFQATT and CDR2 is SNEGSKA (reference sequence). The junction had 10 bases not matched to a gene; V was cut back by 7 bases and J by 6 bases. The CDR3 region is CSVPGQGNLEQYF. The CDR3 DNA sequence: TGCAGTGTCCCGGGACAGGGAAACCTCGAGCAGTACTTC.

The chain carries TRBV5-1 and TRBJ2-1; D might be TRBD2 (6 bases). V gave up 7 bases and J gave up 1 base, with 12 bases separating them. There are 14 residues in the CDR3. From germline, CDR1 is SGHRS and CDR2 YFSETQ. In nucleotides, the CDR3 is TGCGCCAGCGCCACGGCGGGATCCTACAATGAGCAGTTCTTC. This translates into CASATAGSYNEQFF.

This clonotype was counted only a few times. V and J are TRBV6-5 and TRBJ2-7; TRBD1 agrees at 7 bases. This CDR3 comprises 11 residues. Trimming took 7 bases from V and 9 from J; bases not matched to a gene: 6. Germline V gene sequence: CDR1 MNHEY, CDR2 SVGAGI. This CDR3 is CASTIQGRQYF. For the CDR3, the DNA is TGTGCCAGCACTATACAGGGGAGGCAGTACTTC.

The chain couples TRBV5-1 to TRBJ1-1; a weak D match, TRBD1 (5 bases). V lost 7 bases, J lost 0 bases, and 19 bases lay in between. The CDR3 runs 16 residues. The germline V gene encodes CDR1 SGHRS and CDR2 YFSETQ. Here the CDR3 DNA reads TGCGCCAGCCGAGGAGGGGACGGAGACATGAACACTGAAGCTTTCTTT. Translating gives CASRGGDGDMNTEAFF.

The chain couples TRBV3-1 to TRBJ2-3; 7 bases are a match to TRBD2. Unmatched junction bases numbered 10, after V lost 2 bases and J lost 2 bases. The V gene's germline CDR1 is LGHDT and CDR2 YNNKEL (reference sequence). The CDR3 is 17 amino acids. The DNA of the CDR3 is TGTGCCAGCAGCCAAACCCTGGGGGGGTTTTTCACAGATACGCAGTATTTT. Amino acids: CASSQTLGGFFTDTQYF.

The chain employs TRBV12-3 or TRBV12-4 and TRBJ2-5; either TRBD1 or TRBD2 may fit D (5 bases each). CDR3 length: 15 residues. Trimming stripped 6 bases from V and 5 bases from J, with 19 bases between. DNA for the CDR3: TGTGCCAGCAGCTCCCTAGAAGGGACCAGGGAGACCCAGTACTTC. Amino acid sequence: CASSSLEGTRETQYF.

V and J are TRBV6-1 and TRBJ2-6, with TRBD1 matching 7 bases. This CDR3 is built from 15 residues. V gave up 6 bases and J gave up 2 bases; unmatched junction bases: 4. Germline CDR1 is MNHNS and CDR2 is SASEGT. The CDR3 loop is CASSGDRAGANVLTF. CDR3 coding DNA: TGTGCCAGCAGCGGAGACAGGGCTGGGGCCAACGTCCTGACTTTC.

This clonotype occurred a few times. The chain joins TRBV3-1 to TRBJ2-7; 8 nucleotides match TRBD1. The CDR3 covers 14 residues. V lost 3 bases to trimming and J lost 6 bases; unmatched junction nucleotides: 7. Germline CDR1 is LGHDT and CDR2 is YNNKEL (reference sequence). CDR3 DNA: TGTGCCAGCAGCCATGGGACAGGAGCTCTCGAGCAGTACTTC. It yields the protein CASSHGTGALEQYF.

This clonotype has just a few counts. V gene TRBV20-1 combines with J gene TRBJ2-7, with D tentatively TRBD2 (6 bases). This CDR3 spans 14 amino acids. Germline CDR1 reads DFQATT; CDR2 reads SNEGSKA (reference sequence). The CDR3 DNA sequence: TGCAGCGGTTTACGGGACTCTCGCTACGACGAGCAGTACTTC. Its translation is CSGLRDSRYDEQYF.

At least ten counts were recorded for this clonotype. The CDR3 sequence is CASGHLRQTDTQYF. The CDR3 DNA follows: TGTGCCAGCGGACACCTCCGCCAGACAGATACGCAGTATTTT. The gene calls are TRBV6-1 and TRBJ2-3; D might be TRBD1 (5 bases). Germline V gene lookup returns CDR1 MNHNS and CDR2 SASEGT. The V end lost 8 bases, the J end lost 3 bases, and 15 bases lay between the germline ends. The CDR3 has 14 amino acids.

In its sample, this clonotype was seen a few times. The chain carries TRBV9 and TRBJ2-1; no firm D call. The CDR3 totals 11 residues. Trimming cost V 4 bases and J 10 bases, with 9 bases left between them. From germline, CDR1 is SGDLS and CDR2 YYNGEE. The CDR3 loop reads CASSPGAEQFF. CDR3 nucleotide sequence: TGTGCCAGCAGCCCAGGCGCCGAGCAGTTCTTC.

The chain has TRBV7-6 and TRBJ1-1; TRBD1 is a possible D gene (6 bases). The CDR3 sequence is 16 residues long. Deletions cut 4 bases from V and 0 bases from J, with 15 bases between. Germline V gene lookup returns CDR1 SGHVS and CDR2 FNYEAQ. CDR3 in amino acids: CASSSVLTGMNTEAFF. The CDR3 region has the DNA TGTGCCAGCAGCTCAGTCCTGACAGGCATGAACACTGAAGCTTTCTTT.

This clonotype was seen many times. This chain links TRBV20-1 with TRBJ1-2, with TRBD1 identical over 7 bases. Trimming took 7 bases from V and 6 from J; bases not matched to a gene: 8. CDR3 length: 12 amino acids. Looked up from germline, CDR1 is DFQATT and CDR2 is SNEGSKA (reference sequence). The CDR3 spells CSDRTGAHGYTF. CDR3 nucleotides: TGCAGTGACCGTACAGGGGCCCATGGCTACACCTTC.

This clonotype occurred a few times. This chain connects TRBV7-2 to TRBJ1-2; 12 bases match TRBD1. Per the germline V gene, CDR1 is SGHTA and CDR2 is FQGNSA. V was clipped by 5 bases and J by 9 bases; unmatched bases: 7. The CDR3 has 14 residues. In DNA, the CDR3 is TGTGCCAGCAGCCCCAGGGACAGGGGGCTTCGCTACACCTTC. It is translated as CASSPRDRGLRYTF.

In DNA form, the CDR3 reads TGCAGTGCTAGAATCGTGGGAGGGCCGTCATCCTACAGCACAGATACGCAGTATTTT. It yields the protein CSARIVGGPSSYSTDTQYF. The rearrangement uses TRBV20-1 and TRBJ2-3; 7 positions agree with TRBD2. CDR1 and CDR2 (germline): DFQATT, SNEGSKA (reference sequence). CDR3 length: 19 residues. Unmatched junction bases numbered 17, after V lost 2 bases and J lost 0 bases.

The gene calls are TRBV12-3 or TRBV12-4 and TRBJ1-1; 9 bases are shared with TRBD1. The CDR3 runs to 14 residues. With V trimmed by 6 bases and J by 4 bases, 6 bases remained unmatched. The CDR3 protein is CASRRQGGATEAFF. CDR3 bases: TGTGCCAGCAGGCGACAGGGGGGAGCCACTGAAGCTTTCTTT.

The V call is TRBV18, the J call TRBJ2-1, with a tentative D call TRBD1 (5 bases). This CDR3 is 14 amino acids long. Germline V gives CDR1 KGHSH, CDR2 LQKENI. V lost 2 bases and J lost 5, with 10 bases in between. In DNA form, the CDR3 reads TGTGCCAGCTCACCAATTGGGGCAAACAATGAGCAGTTCTTC. Residues: CASSPIGANNEQFF.

The chain is built from TRBV27 and TRBJ2-3; D is unresolved. Trimming pared 3 bases from V and 2 bases from J, leaving 9 bases between. This CDR3 is 14 amino acids long. Germline V gene sequence: CDR1 MNHEY, CDR2 SMNVEV (reference sequence). DNA for the CDR3: TGTGCCAGCAGTTTTTCGGTAATCACAGATACGCAGTATTTT. It is translated as CASSFSVITDTQYF.

The V call is TRBV6-1, the J call TRBJ1-5; 9 positions match TRBD1. CDR1 MNHNS and CDR2 SASEGT come from the germline V gene. After removal of 6 bases from V and 9 bases from J, the junction contained 12 bases not matched to a gene. The CDR3 contains 15 residues. As DNA, the CDR3 is TGTGCCAGCAGCTCGGGAGGGACAGGGTTGAGGCCCCAGCATTTT. Amino acid sequence: CASSSGGTGLRPQHF.

The chain joins TRBV7-9 to TRBJ2-7; D remains ambiguous. Per germline, CDR1 SEHNR and CDR2 FQNEAQ (reference sequence). This CDR3 is built from 12 residues. The V gene lost 1 base and the J gene lost 7 bases, with 8 bases spanning the gap. Here the CDR3 DNA reads TGTGCCAGCAGCTTAGTAATGAGGGAGCAGTACTTC. It encodes CASSLVMREQYF.

This clonotype was counted only a few times. V and J are TRBV12-3 or TRBV12-4 and TRBJ1-2; 9 bases match TRBD1. The CDR3 spans 17 residues. Unmatched junction bases numbered 19, after V lost 6 bases and J lost 8 bases. CDR3 loop: CASSWGVLRDRVWGYTF. CDR3 DNA: TGTGCCAGCAGCTGGGGGGTTCTCCGGGACAGGGTATGGGGCTACACCTTC.

This chain connects TRBV7-3 to TRBJ2-2, with 8 bases that match TRBD2. Trimming removed 4 bases from V and 6 bases from J; junction bases left unmatched: 7. Germline V CDR1 and CDR2: SGHTA, FQGTGA. CDR3 size: 15 residues. As DNA, the CDR3 is TGTGCCAGCAGCTATTTAGCTAGCGGGTCCGGGGAGCTGTTTTTT. Encoded protein: CASSYLASGSGELFF.

The chain has TRBV7-9 and TRBJ1-1, with D tentatively TRBD1 (5 bases). Germline CDR1 and CDR2: SEHNR and FQNEAQ (reference sequence). Trimming pared 5 bases from V and 5 bases from J, leaving 15 bases between. The CDR3 runs 14 residues. The CDR3 DNA reads TGTGCCAGCAGCAGGAGTGGGGGGATGACTGAAGCTTTCTTT. This codes for CASSRSGGMTEAFF.